The 23 T cell receptor beta chains presented below share a single source sample, sequenced in a study of vaccination and CD4 T cells after COVID-19. The treatment here: roughly nine-day PBMC culture with coronavirus spike peptide pools or control peptides (ViraFEST assay). The Oncomine TCR Beta short-read assay was applied to DNA of cultured CD4+ T cells. TCRdb fed the PCR reads into MiXCR, producing one record per CDR3 protein. Of roughly 15,000 distinct CDR3 sequences listed, about 54% are singletons. These receptors lack a known antigen. Sequenced material: CD4+ T cells from blood, cultured in vitro. The receptors here all came from a human donor who had recovered from COVID-19.

This clonotype was found once. The chain joins TRBV25-1 to TRBJ2-3; 10 bases are shared with TRBD2. Trimming at V came to 1 base and at J to 5 bases, leaving 6 bases not matched to a gene. Germline lookup yields CDR1 MGHDK and CDR2 SYGVNS. CDR3 length: 16 residues. The CDR3 bases are TGTGCCAGCAGTGAATCATCAGCGGGAGGGCAAGATACGCAGTATTTT. It specifies CASSESSAGGQDTQYF.

The chain employs TRBV15 and TRBJ2-7, with D possibly being TRBD1 (6 bases). This CDR3 has 13 residues. CDR1 and CDR2 from the germline V gene are LNHNV and YYDKDF (reference sequence). V gave up 3 bases and J gave up 2 bases, with 8 bases separating them. The CDR3 is CATSRDSTYEQYF. The CDR3 region has the DNA TGTGCCACCAGCAGGGACAGCACCTACGAGCAGTACTTC.

This clonotype was detected a few times. The chain carries TRBV27 and TRBJ2-1, with D tentatively TRBD2 (6 bases). The CDR3 spans 12 residues. The germline V and J ends were trimmed by 7 bases and 15 bases, with 19 bases remaining between them. CDR1 and CDR2 from the germline V gene are MNHEY and SMNVEV (reference sequence). CDR3: CASKGASDYLFF. The CDR3 nucleotides read TGTGCCAGCAAAGGGGCTAGCGACTATTTGTTCTTC.

The CDR3 region is CASSPGFGAGGDNEQFF. CDR3 in DNA: TGTGCCAGCAGCCCCGGGTTTGGGGCGGGGGGGGACAATGAGCAGTTCTTC. This sequence joins TRBV11-3 and TRBJ2-1; 9 bases agree with TRBD2. Trimming at V came to 5 bases and at J to 5 bases, leaving 13 bases not matched to a gene. Germline V gene sequence: CDR1 SGHNT, CDR2 YENEEA. The CDR3 extends over 17 amino acids.

The rearrangement joins TRBV6-5 to TRBJ2-5; 9 bases are shared with TRBD2. Germline V gene lookup returns CDR1 MNHEY and CDR2 SVGAGI. J gave up 5 bases and V 2 bases, and 9 bases lay outside the gene matches. The CDR3 extends over 16 amino acids. The CDR3 is CASSYPLAGRMETQYF. CDR3 DNA sequence: TGTGCCAGCAGTTACCCGCTAGCGGGAAGAATGGAGACCCAGTACTTC.

This clonotype is a singleton in its sample. This chain connects TRBV9 to TRBJ1-6, with TRBD1 as a possible D gene (5 bases). This CDR3 comprises 13 residues. V lost 3 bases, J lost 14 bases, and 15 bases lay in between. Germline CDR1 reads SGDLS; CDR2 reads YYNGEE. CDR3 region: CASSAGAKGTLHF. The CDR3 DNA sequence: TGTGCCAGCAGCGCCGGGGCGAAGGGAACCCTCCACTTT.

This clonotype was counted only a few times. The chain links TRBV15 to TRBJ1-1; D is unresolved. Germline CDR1 reads LNHNV; CDR2 reads YYDKDF (reference sequence). The CDR3 spans 15 residues. Trimming cost V 0 bases and J 1 base, with 9 bases left between them. The CDR3 loop is CATSRDGEGNTEAFF. DNA of the CDR3: TGTGCCACCAGCAGAGACGGGGAGGGGAACACTGAAGCTTTCTTT.

The chain couples TRBV24-1 to TRBJ2-3; TRBD2 agrees at 9 bases. The CDR3 is made up of 14 amino acids. V trimming: 9 bases; J trimming: 7 bases; junction bases outside the gene matches: 10. Per the germline V gene, CDR1 is KGHDR and CDR2 is SFDVKD. The CDR3 here is CATGKTSGPHTQYF. The CDR3, as DNA: TGTGCCACCGGTAAGACTAGCGGCCCTCATACGCAGTATTTT.

The chain couples TRBV20-1 to TRBJ2-1, with 7 bases aligning to TRBD2. This CDR3 has 14 amino acids. Germline CDR1 reads DFQATT; CDR2 reads SNEGSKA (reference sequence). Trimming took 4 bases from V and 2 from J; bases not matched to a gene: 5. The CDR3 reads CSATSSGTYNEQFF. CDR3 sequence (DNA): TGCAGTGCTACCTCGAGCGGGACCTACAATGAGCAGTTCTTC.

This clonotype showed up just a few times. The CDR3 here is CASSPDRGLGYTF. The CDR3, as DNA: TGTGCCAGCAGTCCGGACAGGGGGCTTGGCTACACCTTC. The chain joins TRBV6-1 to TRBJ1-2, with 11 nucleotides matching TRBD1. The CDR3 totals 13 residues. Trimming took 5 bases from V and 7 from J; bases not matched to a gene: 3. Germline CDR1 reads MNHNS; CDR2 reads SASEGT.

This clonotype was observed a few times. V gene TRBV24-1 combines with J gene TRBJ2-2, with a tentative D call TRBD2 (8 bases). The CDR3 has 16 amino acids. V lost 5 bases to trimming and J lost 4 bases, with 16 bases between them. Germline V gene data show CDR1 as KGHDR and CDR2 as SFDVKD. Here the CDR3 reads CATSGSGTVSTGELFF. CDR3 DNA sequence: TGTGCCACCAGTGGTAGCGGGACAGTCTCCACCGGGGAGCTGTTTTTT.

This clonotype appeared a few times. The chain links TRBV20-1 to TRBJ2-2, with 7 bases fitting TRBD2. J gave up 7 bases and V 0 bases, and 11 bases lay outside the gene matches. Germline CDR1 is DFQATT and CDR2 is SNEGSKA (reference sequence). The CDR3 is 16 residues long. CDR3 coding DNA: TGCAGTGCTAGAGATCCCAGGGAGGGCCTGTACGGGGAGCTGTTTTTT. This sequence encodes CSARDPREGLYGELFF.

The chain uses TRBV20-1 and TRBJ2-3; TRBD2 agrees at 8 bases. V was pared by 1 base and J by 3 bases, with 0 bases of the junction left unmatched. CDR1 and CDR2 (germline): DFQATT, SNEGSKA (reference sequence). CDR3 length: 13 amino acids. The CDR3: CSARAGGTDTQYF. CDR3 coding DNA: TGCAGTGCTAGAGCGGGAGGGACAGATACGCAGTATTTT.

This rearrangement joins TRBV6-1 to TRBJ2-7; TRBD1 or TRBD2 may be the D gene (5 bases each). The V and J ends lost 7 bases and 0 bases respectively, with 16 bases between them. This CDR3 has 15 amino acids. CDR1 is MNHNS, CDR2 SASEGT, per germline. CDR3: CASTPGPRSSYEQYF. The CDR3 DNA reads as TGTGCCAGCACGCCGGGACCCAGGAGCTCCTACGAGCAGTACTTC.

This rearrangement joins TRBV27 to TRBJ1-1; possibly TRBD1 for D (6 bases). In germline, CDR1 is MNHEY, CDR2 SMNVEV (reference sequence). The CDR3 spans 16 residues. Trimming removed 4 bases at V and 1 base at J, with 16 bases between. The CDR3 region has the DNA TGTGCCAGCAGTTCCCACCGGGACACCCCGAACACTGAAGCTTTCTTT. It specifies CASSSHRDTPNTEAFF.

The rearrangement joins TRBV4-1 to TRBJ1-2; TRBD1 aligns across 8 bases. V was pared by 0 bases and J by 5 bases, with 11 bases of the junction left unmatched. Germline V gene sequence: CDR1 MGHRA, CDR2 YSYEKL. This CDR3 is built from 17 residues. Written as DNA, the CDR3 is TGCGCCAGCAGCCAAGATGGACAGGGAACTAACCTTTATGGCTACACCTTC. Translating it yields CASSQDGQGTNLYGYTF.

A few counts support this clonotype. The V and J genes are TRBV6-5 and TRBJ1-2; 7 bases agree with TRBD1. The J segment lost 10 bases and the V segment lost 0 bases, leaving 8 bases of the junction unmatched. Germline loops: CDR1 MNHEY, CDR2 SVGAGI. The CDR3 runs to 14 residues. CDR3: CASSYSYQGGAYTF. The CDR3 coding sequence is TGTGCCAGCAGTTACTCGTATCAGGGGGGGGCCTACACCTTC.

This chain connects TRBV24-1 to TRBJ2-1; the D call may be TRBD1 or TRBD2 (5 bases each). The CDR3 sequence is 13 residues long. Germline CDR1 is KGHDR and CDR2 is SFDVKD. V lost 7 bases, J lost 8 bases, and 14 bases lay in between. This CDR3 reads CATSRDGLYEQFF. The CDR3 DNA is TGTGCCACCAGCCGGGACGGTCTCTATGAGCAGTTCTTC.

The chain links TRBV3-1 to TRBJ2-7, with 12 nucleotides matching TRBD2. This CDR3 has 16 residues. Germline V gene sequence: CDR1 LGHDT, CDR2 YNNKEL (reference sequence). The ends lost 0 bases at V and 5 bases at J; junction bases unmatched: 5. CDR3 amino acids: CASSQDSSGRDNEQYF. For the CDR3, the DNA is TGTGCCAGCAGCCAAGACTCTAGCGGGAGGGATAACGAGCAGTACTTC.

The chain combines TRBV29-1 with TRBJ1-1, with TRBD1 identical over 10 bases. The junction had 16 bases not matched to a gene; V was cut back by 4 bases and J by 2 bases. The length of the CDR3 is 18 residues. Germline V gives CDR1 SQVTM, CDR2 ANQGSEA. The CDR3 sequence is CSVVAWGTGERRNTEAFF. CDR3 sequence (DNA): TGCAGCGTTGTCGCCTGGGGGACAGGGGAAAGGCGAAACACTGAAGCTTTCTTT.

This chain joins TRBV3-1 and TRBJ1-1, with a tentative D call TRBD1 (5 bases). The germline V gene encodes CDR1 LGHDT and CDR2 YNNKEL (reference sequence). The V gene lost 6 bases and the J gene lost 0 bases, with 11 bases spanning the gap. CDR3 length: 14 amino acids. CDR3 protein: CASRDDSMNTEAFF. In DNA form, the CDR3 reads TGTGCCAGCAGGGACGACAGCATGAACACTGAAGCTTTCTTT.

The J gene is TRBJ1-1, the V gene TRBV10-3, with 7 bases lining up with TRBD1. Per the germline V gene, CDR1 is ENHRY and CDR2 is SYGVKD. This CDR3 comprises 14 residues. V lost 0 bases to trimming and J lost 5 bases; unmatched junction nucleotides: 3. The CDR3 protein is CAISESGQATEAFF. The CDR3 nucleotides read TGTGCCATCAGTGAGTCCGGACAGGCGACTGAAGCTTTCTTT.

The chain employs TRBV5-4 and TRBJ2-3; 8 bases are a match to TRBD2. The germline V gene has CDR1 SGHNT and CDR2 YYREEE (reference sequence). With 3 bases clipped from V and 0 bases from J, the junction kept 12 bases outside the gene matches. This CDR3 has 18 amino acids. CDR3 sequence reads: CASSSSGLADPSTDTQYF. CDR3 nucleotide sequence: TGTGCCAGCAGCTCGTCCGGACTAGCAGACCCAAGCACAGATACGCAGTATTTT.